The 24 T cell receptor beta chains below were found in one sample sequenced in a study of T cell responses to AZD1222 COVID-19 vaccine. The repertoire was sequenced with immunoSEQ multiplex PCR; TCRdb's copy has only in-frame clones and lacks some. The data show 110,000 to 150,000 clones, around 90% seen once. This specimen was peripheral blood, taken 28 days after the second AZD1222 dose. Source of these receptors: an adult who received the AZD1222 COVID-19 vaccine.

The V gene is TRBV5-1, the J gene TRBJ2-7; D not resolved. Germline CDR1 reads SGHRS; CDR2 reads YFSETQ. Deletions cut 5 bases from V and 0 bases from J, with 12 bases between. The CDR3 has 14 residues. CDR3 DNA sequence: TGCGCCAGCAGTCTACAGCTAGGCTCCTACGAGCAGTACTTC. It encodes CASSLQLGSYEQYF.

The chain joins TRBV2 to TRBJ1-5; the D gene is possibly TRBD1 (5 bases). This CDR3 is 16 amino acids long. V was trimmed by 3 bases and J by 2 bases, leaving 14 bases between them. Germline V CDR1 and CDR2: SNHLY, FYNNEI. The CDR3 spells CASSEQVLGGNQPQHF. The CDR3 region has the DNA TGTGCCAGCAGTGAGCAGGTGCTGGGGGGCAATCAGCCCCAGCATTTT.

The chain links TRBV6-6 to TRBJ1-1; 10 nucleotides match TRBD1. The V gene end was trimmed by 6 bases and the J gene end by 0 bases; junction bases not matched to a gene: 4. This CDR3 is built from 15 residues. Germline CDR1 is MNHNY and CDR2 is SVGAGI (reference sequence). The CDR3 DNA sequence: TGTGCCAGCAGGACAGGGGGCAGGGTGAACACTGAAGCTTTCTTT. Its protein product is CASRTGGRVNTEAFF.

The chain joins TRBV11-2 to TRBJ2-7; a weak D match, TRBD2 (6 bases). There are 11 residues in the CDR3. Between the trimmed V and J ends, which lost 5 bases and 7 bases, there was a span of 9 bases. Germline assignment: CDR1 SGHAT and CDR2 FQNNGV. CDR3 sequence: CASSISGEQYF. The CDR3, as DNA: TGTGCCAGCAGCATAAGCGGGGAGCAGTACTTC. Full variable domain (outside the CDR3, taken from reference TRBV11-2 and TRBJ2-7): EAGVAQSPRYKIIEKRQSVAFWCNPISGHATLYWYQQILGQGPKLLIQFQNNGVVDDSQLPKDRFSAERLKGVDSTLKIQPAKLEDSAVYLCASSISGEQYFGPGTRLTVT.

The V gene is TRBV4-1, the J gene TRBJ1-4, with D unresolved. CDR1 is MGHRA and CDR2 is YSYEKL in the germline V gene. V lost 4 bases and J lost 7, with 10 bases in between. The CDR3 is made up of 13 amino acids. CDR3 protein: CASSLLWGEKLFF. In DNA form, the CDR3 reads TGCGCCAGCAGCCTTCTATGGGGTGAAAAACTGTTTTTT.

This chain uses TRBV5-4 with TRBJ1-5; D is perhaps TRBD1 (5 bases). Trimming cost V 0 bases and J 7 bases, with 11 bases left between them. CDR3 length: 14 amino acids. Germline V gives CDR1 SGHNT, CDR2 YYREEE (reference sequence). The CDR3 reads CASSLDPEGQPQHF. CDR3 nucleotides: TGTGCCAGCAGCTTGGACCCCGAGGGGCAGCCCCAGCATTTT.

This clone was picked up one time. This chain uses TRBV19 with TRBJ1-1, with TRBD1 as a possible D gene (6 bases). The CDR3 contains 11 residues. Germline V gene data show CDR1 as LNHDA and CDR2 as SQIVND (reference sequence). Trimming took off 8 bases at V and 5 bases at J, with 9 bases between the two ends. In DNA, the CDR3 is TGTGCCAGTCAGGGGATAACTGAAGCTTTCTTT. Translated, it gives CASQGITEAFF.

The count of this clone is one. The chain uses TRBV14 and TRBJ1-2; D is unresolved. V lost 5 bases and J 2 bases, leaving 18 bases between the germline ends. Germline V gene data show CDR1 as SGHDN and CDR2 as FVKESK. CDR3 size: 16 residues. Here the CDR3 reads CASSGTSSGPNYGYTF. In nucleotides, the CDR3 is TGTGCCAGCAGCGGAACCTCCAGCGGGCCAAACTATGGCTACACCTTC.

The rearrangement links TRBV18 to TRBJ2-5; the match to TRBD1 covers 9 bases. From germline, CDR1 is KGHSH and CDR2 LQKENI. This CDR3 region has 14 residues. Trimming took 3 bases from V and 5 from J; bases not matched to a gene: 4. CDR3 DNA sequence: TGTGCCAGCTCACCCCTACAGGGGGCGGAGACCCAGTACTTC. Amino acid sequence: CASSPLQGAETQYF.

The rearrangement uses TRBV7-2 and TRBJ1-3, with D maybe TRBD1 (5 bases). Germline V gene lookup returns CDR1 SGHTA and CDR2 FQGNSA. Trimming left V 6 bases short and J 0 bases short, with 15 bases between. This CDR3 is 16 amino acids long. The CDR3 loop is CASSTQGGNSGNTIYF. In nucleotides, the CDR3 is TGTGCCAGCAGTACCCAGGGAGGGAACTCTGGAAACACCATATATTTT.

This clone was picked up one time. The chain recombines TRBV18 with TRBJ2-2; D is ambiguous. Germline CDR1 and CDR2: KGHSH and LQKENI. The V and J ends lost 3 bases and 7 bases respectively, with 3 bases between them. This CDR3 is built from 11 residues. This chain's CDR3 is CASSPGGELFF. CDR3 sequence (DNA): TGTGCCAGCTCACCCGGCGGGGAGCTGTTTTTT.

The rearrangement joins TRBV7-9 to TRBJ1-2, with D hard to call. CDR3 length: 13 residues. V dropped 0 bases and J dropped 5 bases, with 7 bases sitting between them. Germline loops: CDR1 SEHNR, CDR2 FQNEAQ (reference sequence). The CDR3 sequence is CASSLASGYGYTF. In DNA, the CDR3 is TGTGCCAGCAGCTTAGCGTCGGGGTATGGCTACACCTTC.

The rearrangement joins TRBV7-2 to TRBJ1-1; D is undetermined. Germline loops: CDR1 SGHTA, CDR2 FQGNSA. Trimming pared 1 base from V and 11 bases from J, leaving 11 bases between. There are 12 residues in the CDR3. The DNA for the CDR3 is TGTGCCAGCAGCTTAGATTCTGGGCACGCTTTCTTT. It yields the protein CASSLDSGHAFF.

V usage is TRBV7-9 and J usage is TRBJ1-1; 7 bases map to TRBD1. Per germline, CDR1 SEHNR and CDR2 FQNEAQ (reference sequence). The ends lost 4 bases at V and 6 bases at J; junction bases unmatched: 5. CDR3 size: 13 residues. The CDR3 sequence: CASSSQGVAEAFF. The CDR3 nucleotides read TGTGCCAGCAGCTCCCAGGGGGTTGCTGAAGCTTTCTTT.

The CDR3 DNA reads TGTGCCAGCAGCTTGGGCCTGGGACCAACTAATGAAAAACTGTTTTTT. It translates to CASSLGLGPTNEKLFF. V and J are TRBV5-8 and TRBJ1-4, with D tentatively TRBD1 (5 bases). Germline-derived CDR1 and CDR2 are SGHTS and YDEGEE. Trimming removed 0 bases at V and 0 bases at J, with 9 bases between. The CDR3 totals 16 residues.

This rearrangement joins TRBV5-4 to TRBJ1-2; the D gene is possibly TRBD1 (6 bases). The V gene's germline CDR1 is SGHNT and CDR2 YYREEE (reference sequence). V was cut by 0 bases and J by 6 bases, with 15 bases left in between. CDR3 size: 15 residues. CDR3: CASSLAENRVHGYTF. The CDR3 DNA reads as TGTGCCAGCAGCTTGGCCGAGAACAGGGTCCATGGCTACACCTTC.

The chain couples TRBV7-3 to TRBJ2-3; no clear D gene. This CDR3 is built from 13 residues. Trimming cost V 1 base and J 3 bases, with 5 bases left between them. Germline CDR1 and CDR2: SGHTA and FQGTGA. Here the CDR3 DNA reads TGTGCCAGCAGCTTAATTGGGACAGATACGCAGTATTTT. Translation: CASSLIGTDTQYF.

The chain links TRBV15 to TRBJ2-7, with D uncertain. CDR3 length equals 13 residues. V was pared by 0 bases and J by 2 bases, with 5 bases between. The germline V gene encodes CDR1 LNHNV and CDR2 YYDKDF (reference sequence). CDR3 in amino acids: CATSREATYEQYF. CDR3 in DNA: TGTGCCACCAGCAGAGAAGCGACCTACGAGCAGTACTTC.

Only one count was recorded for this clone. The V and J genes are TRBV5-1 and TRBJ2-2; 8 positions agree with TRBD1. The J segment lost 4 bases and the V segment lost 0 bases, leaving 2 bases of the junction unmatched. Germline CDR1 is SGHRS and CDR2 is YFSETQ. The CDR3 runs 15 residues. CDR3 sequence reads: CASSLVTGVTGELFF. The CDR3 DNA sequence: TGCGCCAGCAGCTTGGTGACAGGGGTCACCGGGGAGCTGTTTTTT.

In this sample, this clone turned up a few times. The rearrangement uses TRBV5-8 and TRBJ2-1; 10 bases line up with TRBD2. Unmatched junction bases numbered 18, after V lost 1 base and J lost 8 bases. In germline, CDR1 is SGHTS, CDR2 YDEGEE. The length of the CDR3 is 19 residues. Here the CDR3 reads CASSLFQGATSGKRDEQFF. The CDR3 region has the DNA TGTGCCAGCAGCTTGTTCCAGGGGGCAACTAGCGGGAAGAGGGATGAGCAGTTCTTC.

The rearrangement links TRBV18 to TRBJ2-2; a weak D match, TRBD2 (6 bases). This CDR3 is built from 16 residues. Trimming took off 4 bases at V and 1 base at J, with 13 bases between the two ends. Germline values: CDR1 KGHSH, CDR2 LQKENI. CDR3 sequence reads: CASSHAGTVNTGELFF. CDR3 coding DNA: TGTGCCAGCTCACATGCCGGGACTGTGAACACCGGGGAGCTGTTTTTT.

The chain employs TRBV2 and TRBJ2-3; a possible D gene is TRBD2 (6 bases). CDR1 is SNHLY, CDR2 FYNNEI, per germline. Trimming pared 7 bases from V and 5 bases from J, leaving 10 bases between. CDR3 length equals 12 residues. CDR3 nucleotide sequence: TGTGCCAGCAAATCAGCGGGAGATACGCAGTATTTT. It encodes CASKSAGDTQYF. Full variable domain (outside the CDR3, taken from reference TRBV2 and TRBJ2-3): EPEVTQTPSHQVTQMGQEVILRCVPISNHLYFYWYRQILGQKVEFLVSFYNNEISEKSEIFDDQFSVERPDGSNFTLKIRSTKLEDSAMYFCASKSAGDTQYFGPGTRLTVL.

The V gene is TRBV19, the J gene TRBJ1-1; 7 nucleotides match TRBD1. This CDR3 spans 15 amino acids. Germline CDR1 is LNHDA and CDR2 is SQIVND (reference sequence). With 10 bases clipped from V and 5 bases from J, the junction kept 16 bases outside the gene matches. This CDR3 reads CATSIGGGGWTEAFF. CDR3 DNA sequence: TGTGCCACCAGTATAGGTGGAGGGGGCTGGACTGAAGCTTTCTTT.

The chain carries TRBV9 and TRBJ1-1, with 8 bases fitting TRBD1. V was clipped by 4 bases and J by 3 bases; unmatched bases: 8. The V gene's germline CDR1 is SGDLS and CDR2 YYNGEE. The CDR3 spans 15 residues. The CDR3: CASSPRQGSDTEAFF. The DNA of the CDR3 is TGTGCCAGCAGCCCTCGACAGGGGTCGGACACTGAAGCTTTCTTT.